The clone carrying this T cell receptor beta chain was seen many times. Its antigen is not known. This entry comes from a study of CD8 T cells in ankylosing spondylitis. Findings of the study overall: Among TCR beta sequences, a motif of about 8 highly homologous variants appeared characteristic of ankylosing spondylitis blood.

Molecular-barcoded quantitative 5'-RACE produced these TCR beta libraries. Via MiXCR, TCRdb re-called the 5' RACE reads, giving one row per CDR3 protein. The repertoire has roughly 69,000 distinct CDR3 sequences, roughly 5.3% of them found once; the top ten carry 2.2%. From germline, CDR1 is SGHVS and CDR2 FQNEAQ. The length of the CDR3 is 15 residues. V was pared by 1 base and J by 6 bases, with 13 bases between. The clonotype originates from a male donor with ankylosing spondylitis or in good health (not recorded which). The chain links TRBV7-8 to TRBJ1-5; D not certain. Sequencing was carried out using blood, either unsorted or a sorted T cell fraction (not recorded which). The DNA for the CDR3 is TGTGCCAGCAGCTTAGTCCTGGATTTCAGTCAGCCCCAGCATTTT. Translating gives CASSLVLDFSQPQHF.